This T cell receptor (beta chain) came from a study of T-cell reconstitution after alpha-beta-depleted transplantation in children. This sample's TCRbeta library carried unique molecular identifier barcodes. TCRdb ran MiXCR on the PCR reads and lists one entry per CDR3 protein. Seen here are some 340,000 distinct CDR3 sequences, approximately 10% observed once, and the top ten hold 2% to 3%. The V and J ends lost 1 base and 1 base respectively, with 10 bases between them. This CDR3 has 15 residues. Germline V CDR1 and CDR2: SGHRS, YFSETQ. This TCR was sampled from a human donor who donated a stem cell graft to a child with acute lymphoblastic leukemia. The chain carries TRBV5-1 and TRBJ2-3, with D unresolved. Sample: PBMCs from the stem cell graft donor, taken from the stem cell graft. The CDR3: CASSLPPFGTDTQYF. Written as DNA, the CDR3 is TGCGCCAGCAGCTTGCCCCCTTTCGGCACAGATACGCAGTATTTT.